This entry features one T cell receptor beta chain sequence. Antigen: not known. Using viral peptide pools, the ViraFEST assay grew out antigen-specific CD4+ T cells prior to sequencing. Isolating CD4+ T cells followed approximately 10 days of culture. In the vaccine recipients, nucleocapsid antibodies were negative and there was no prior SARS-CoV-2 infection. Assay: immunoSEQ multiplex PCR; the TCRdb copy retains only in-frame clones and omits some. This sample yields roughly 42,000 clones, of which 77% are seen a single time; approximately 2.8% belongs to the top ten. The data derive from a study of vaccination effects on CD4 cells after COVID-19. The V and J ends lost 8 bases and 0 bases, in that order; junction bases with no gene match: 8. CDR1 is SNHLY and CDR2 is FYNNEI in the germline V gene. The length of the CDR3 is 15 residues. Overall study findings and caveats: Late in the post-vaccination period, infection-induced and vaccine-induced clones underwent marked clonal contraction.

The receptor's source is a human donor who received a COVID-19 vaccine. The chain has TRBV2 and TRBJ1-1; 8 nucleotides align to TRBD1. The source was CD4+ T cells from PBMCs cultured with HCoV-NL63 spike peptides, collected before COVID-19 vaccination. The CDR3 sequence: CASARQGHMNTEAFF. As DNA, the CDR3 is TGTGCCAGCGCGCGACAGGGGCACATGAACACTGAAGCTTTCTTT.